These 27 T cell receptor beta chains originate from one sample sequenced in a study of vaccination and CD4 T cells after COVID-19. Their cognate antigens are unknown. Once obtained from cultured CD4+ T cells, the DNA was sequenced using the Oncomine TCR Beta short-read assay. TCRdb used MiXCR to reprocess the PCR reads, holding one entry per CDR3 protein. The table includes over 7,500 distinct CDR3 sequences, about 50% detected once. The treatment was: approximately nine-day PBMC culture with coronavirus spike peptide pools or control peptides (ViraFEST assay). It was before the COVID-19 pandemic (2011-2018) that the unexposed donor's CD4+ T cells were collected. Sequencing was carried out using CD4+ T cells from blood, cultured in vitro. The receptors shown here come from a human donor in good health.

The chain is built from TRBV2 and TRBJ2-1, with TRBD2 matching 11 bases. J was trimmed by 2 bases and V by 5 bases; bases with no gene match: 2. This CDR3 is 15 amino acids long. Looked up from germline, CDR1 is SNHLY and CDR2 is FYNNEI. CDR3 region: CASSFSGGAYNEQFF. CDR3 in DNA: TGTGCCAGCAGTTTTAGCGGGGGGGCCTACAATGAGCAGTTCTTC.

The V call is TRBV6-1, the J call TRBJ1-6, with no clear D. This CDR3 spans 13 amino acids. Germline CDR1 is MNHNS and CDR2 is SASEGT. V lost 5 bases to trimming and J lost 0 bases, with 2 bases between them. The CDR3, as DNA: TGTGCCAGCAGTCGCTCCTATAATTCACCCCTCCACTTT. It yields the protein CASSRSYNSPLHF.

This clonotype has just a few counts. V gene TRBV5-1 combines with J gene TRBJ1-6; the D is unclear. Germline lookup yields CDR1 SGHRS and CDR2 YFSETQ. The CDR3 sequence is 14 residues long. Trimming cost V 4 bases and J 7 bases, with 12 bases left between them. CDR3 sequence reads: CASSLDGSNSPLHF. CDR3 DNA sequence: TGCGCCAGCAGCCTGGACGGCTCAAATTCACCCCTCCACTTT. The full variable domain, completed using reference TRBV5-1 and TRBJ1-6, is KAGVTQTPRYLIKTRGQQVTLSCSPISGHRSVSWYQQTPGQGLQFLFEYFSETQRNKGNFPGRFSGRQFSNSRSEMNVSTLELGDSALYLCASSLDGSNSPLHFGNGTRLTVT.

The rearrangement joins TRBV19 to TRBJ1-1; possibly TRBD1 for D (6 bases). Trimming took 9 bases from V and 1 from J, leaving 21 bases between them. The CDR3 runs 16 residues. CDR1 is LNHDA, CDR2 SQIVND, per germline (reference sequence). The CDR3 DNA reads TGTGCCAGCGCGTACGGGACAAGAGAGAGGAACACTGAAGCTTTCTTT. This gives the protein CASAYGTRERNTEAFF.

This chain connects TRBV6-5 to TRBJ2-1, with D possibly matching TRBD2 (6 bases). Germline CDR1 and CDR2: MNHEY and SVGAGI. CDR3 length equals 16 residues. With 4 bases removed from V and 1 base from J, the gap between germline ends came to 14 bases. In nucleotides, the CDR3 is TGTGCCAGCAGTTCAAGTTCAGGGACTTCCTACAATGAGCAGTTCTTC. It encodes CASSSSSGTSYNEQFF.

This clonotype was counted between two and nine times. The V gene is TRBV2, the J gene TRBJ1-1, with a tentative D call TRBD1 (6 bases). Trimming cost V 7 bases and J 7 bases, with 31 bases left between them. The CDR3 totals 18 residues. Germline lookup yields CDR1 SNHLY and CDR2 FYNNEI. This CDR3 is CASTWMGLQQGLGNEAFF. DNA for the CDR3: TGTGCCAGCACCTGGATGGGTTTACAGCAGGGGCTCGGTAATGAAGCTTTCTTT.

The table lists this clonotype with a count of one. This chain connects TRBV10-3 to TRBJ2-1, with TRBD2 matching over 10 bases. Per the germline V gene, CDR1 is ENHRY and CDR2 is SYGVKD. This CDR3 is built from 15 residues. Trimming cost V 5 bases and J 3 bases; bases outside gene matches: 4. The CDR3 coding sequence is TGTGCCATCAGTCAACTAGCGGGACTCTACAATGAGCAGTTCTTC. Translation gives CAISQLAGLYNEQFF.

The rearrangement uses TRBV7-2 and TRBJ1-1, with D possibly being TRBD1 (5 bases). CDR3 length equals 13 residues. In germline, CDR1 is SGHTA, CDR2 FQGNSA. V lost 1 base and J 7 bases, leaving 10 bases between the germline ends. CDR3 protein: CASSLDGGSEAFF. DNA of the CDR3: TGTGCCAGCAGCTTAGATGGGGGGAGTGAAGCTTTCTTT.

The sample holds one count of this clonotype. This chain's CDR3 is CASSAGTNGYTF. As DNA, the CDR3 is TGTGCCAGCAGCGCCGGGACCAATGGCTACACCTTC. V and J are TRBV25-1 and TRBJ1-2, with TRBD1 as a possible D gene (5 bases). The V end lost 6 bases, the J end lost 6 bases, and 11 bases lay between the germline ends. In germline, CDR1 is MGHDK, CDR2 SYGVNS. The CDR3 loop spans 12 amino acids.

The chain carries TRBV9 and TRBJ2-6; D is possibly TRBD1 or TRBD2 (6 bases each). Trimming left V 0 bases short and J 0 bases short, with 10 bases between. CDR3 length equals 17 residues. Germline V gives CDR1 SGDLS, CDR2 YYNGEE. CDR3 DNA sequence: TGTGCCAGCAGCGTAGCAGGGGACTTCTCTGGGGCCAACGTCCTGACTTTC. Translation: CASSVAGDFSGANVLTF.

The chain combines TRBV10-3 with TRBJ2-2; the match to TRBD1 covers 9 bases. Germline CDR1 reads ENHRY; CDR2 reads SYGVKD. With 2 bases clipped from V and 5 bases from J, the junction kept 6 bases outside the gene matches. The CDR3 runs to 16 residues. The CDR3 DNA follows: TGTGCCATCAGTGAGGCTGGGACAGGGAGGACCGGGGAGCTGTTTTTT. This codes for CAISEAGTGRTGELFF.

In this sample, this clonotype is large. This sequence joins TRBV6-2 or TRBV6-3 and TRBJ2-1; D not resolved. The length of the CDR3 is 15 residues. Per the germline V gene, CDR1 is MNHEY and CDR2 is SVGEGT. V dropped 5 bases and J dropped 0 bases, with 11 bases sitting between them. CDR3 sequence reads: CASSPSLSSYNEQFF. The CDR3 nucleotides are TGTGCCAGCAGTCCTTCCCTGAGCTCCTACAATGAGCAGTTCTTC.

This clonotype has a single count. The J gene is TRBJ2-3, the V gene TRBV5-1; D gene unclear. This CDR3 spans 15 amino acids. Deletions cut 0 bases from V and 2 bases from J, with 10 bases between. CDR1 is SGHRS, CDR2 YFSETQ, per germline. The CDR3, as DNA: TGCGCCAGCAGCTTGGGCCTAACCTCCACAGATACGCAGTATTTT. This gives the protein CASSLGLTSTDTQYF.

This sequence joins TRBV3-1 and TRBJ1-2; maybe TRBD1 (5 bases). The V gene lost 1 base and the J gene lost 9 bases, with 15 bases spanning the gap. Germline V gene sequence: CDR1 LGHDT, CDR2 YNNKEL (reference sequence). The CDR3 runs to 14 residues. CDR3 amino acids: CASSQGTASDSYTF. CDR3 nucleotide sequence: TGTGCCAGCAGCCAAGGAACAGCGTCGGACAGCTACACCTTC.

V gene TRBV14 combines with J gene TRBJ1-2, with a tentative D call TRBD1 (5 bases). V lost 5 bases and J 8 bases, leaving 18 bases between the germline ends. CDR1 is SGHDN, CDR2 FVKESK, per germline. This CDR3 contains 14 residues. The CDR3 protein is CASSEISSGRGYTF. The CDR3 coding sequence is TGTGCCAGCAGCGAAATATCCTCAGGGCGAGGCTACACCTTC.

The chain couples TRBV6-1 to TRBJ2-1, with a weak D call TRBD2 (6 bases). V was shortened by 6 bases and J by 6 bases, with 21 bases between the two germline ends. From germline, CDR1 is MNHNS and CDR2 SASEGT. This CDR3 has 16 residues. CDR3 in DNA: TGTGCCAGCAGAATCCTTTCGGCGGGAAACTTCAATGAGCAGTTCTTC. Translation gives CASRILSAGNFNEQFF.

This clonotype was detected a few times. V is TRBV7-2 and J is TRBJ1-2, with 9 positions matching TRBD1. The V gene end was trimmed by 0 bases and the J gene end by 5 bases; junction bases not matched to a gene: 7. The CDR3 covers 16 residues. Germline V lookup: CDR1 SGHTA, CDR2 FQGNSA. The CDR3 DNA sequence: TGTGCCAGCAGCTTAGCGCGGGGGGGGACAGGGTATGGCTACACCTTC. Amino acids: CASSLARGGTGYGYTF.

As DNA, the CDR3 is TGTGCCAGCAGCTTAGCCTCCTCGAACTATGGCTACACCTTC. Translating it yields CASSLASSNYGYTF. This chain links TRBV7-2 with TRBJ1-2; D is undetermined. With 0 bases removed from V and 2 bases from J, the gap between germline ends came to 7 bases. The CDR3 totals 14 residues. Germline V gene data show CDR1 as SGHTA and CDR2 as FQGNSA.

The chain recombines TRBV12-3 or TRBV12-4 with TRBJ1-2, with D unresolved. This CDR3 contains 12 residues. The ends were cut back, 5 bases at V and 5 bases at J, with 9 bases in the middle. The CDR3 coding sequence is TGTGCCAGCAGTCTGCGCGCTTATGGCTACACCTTC. It codes for CASSLRAYGYTF.

This clonotype came up a few times. J is TRBJ2-5 and V is TRBV19; a weak D match, TRBD1 (5 bases). V lost 5 bases and J 2 bases, leaving 21 bases between the germline ends. The CDR3 runs to 17 residues. Germline CDR1 and CDR2: LNHDA and SQIVND (reference sequence). CDR3: CASSRQGFPSRQETQYF. CDR3 nucleotide sequence: TGTGCCAGTAGTCGTCAGGGATTCCCGAGCCGACAAGAGACCCAGTACTTC. The entire variable domain, with the rest obtained from reference TRBV19 and TRBJ2-5, is as follows: DGGITQSPKYLFRKEGQNVTLSCEQNLNHDAMYWYRQDPGQGLRLIYYSQIVNDFQKGDIAEGYSVSREKKESFPLTVTSAQKNPTAFYLCASSRQGFPSRQETQYFGPGTRLLVL.

The V and J genes are TRBV30 and TRBJ1-5; D unclear. CDR1 is GTSNPN, CDR2 SVGIG, per germline (reference sequence). V shed 1 base and J shed 3 bases, with 7 bases lying between them. This CDR3 is built from 13 residues. This chain's CDR3 is CAWSGGDNQPQHF. CDR3 in DNA: TGTGCCTGGAGTGGGGGAGACAATCAGCCCCAGCATTTT.

V usage is TRBV20-1 and J usage is TRBJ1-5; D uncertain. V dropped 6 bases and J dropped 2 bases, with 20 bases sitting between them. Germline CDR1 is DFQATT and CDR2 is SNEGSKA (reference sequence). CDR3 size: 16 residues. CDR3 nucleotide sequence: TGCAGTGCCACGGGTGTAAGTGGAAGGGGCAATCAGCCCCAGCATTTT. It is translated as CSATGVSGRGNQPQHF.

The chain joins TRBV3-1 to TRBJ2-5, with D unresolved. Trimming removed 4 bases at V and 4 bases at J, with 7 bases between. The CDR3 has 12 amino acids. Per germline, CDR1 LGHDT and CDR2 YNNKEL (reference sequence). CDR3 in amino acids: CASSPPLETQYF. CDR3 nucleotide sequence: TGTGCCAGCAGCCCACCCCTAGAGACCCAGTACTTC.

The rearrangement links TRBV20-1 to TRBJ1-4, with D tentatively TRBD1 (6 bases). CDR1 is DFQATT, CDR2 SNEGSKA, per germline (reference sequence). V was trimmed by 4 bases and J by 7 bases, leaving 16 bases between them. This CDR3 region has 14 residues. The CDR3 here is CSAKGRQASEKLFF. In DNA form, the CDR3 reads TGCAGTGCTAAGGGCAGACAGGCGAGTGAAAAACTGTTTTTT.

The V and J genes are TRBV10-3 and TRBJ1-1, with 7 nucleotides matching TRBD1. After removal of 6 bases from V and 8 bases from J, the junction contained 3 bases not matched to a gene. CDR3 size: 11 residues. Germline-derived CDR1 and CDR2 are ENHRY and SYGVKD. The chain's CDR3 is CAIRGTVEAFF. For the CDR3, the DNA is TGTGCCATCAGGGGGACAGTAGAAGCTTTCTTT.

In this sample, this clonotype is large. The rearrangement uses TRBV25-1 and TRBJ2-5; D unresolved. Between the trimmed V and J ends, which lost 1 base and 3 bases, there was a span of 6 bases. This CDR3 comprises 13 residues. CDR1 is MGHDK, CDR2 SYGVNS, per germline. The CDR3 sequence is CASSEWSEETQYF. As DNA, the CDR3 is TGTGCCAGCAGTGAATGGTCCGAAGAGACCCAGTACTTC.

The chain couples TRBV27 to TRBJ2-2, with 11 bases matching TRBD2. Germline lookup yields CDR1 MNHEY and CDR2 SMNVEV (reference sequence). V trimming: 5 bases; J trimming: 5 bases; junction bases outside the gene matches: 13. This CDR3 is built from 18 residues. DNA for the CDR3: TGTGCCAGCAGTCTCCGGCTAGCGGGGGGCTGGGGAACCGGGGAGCTGTTTTTT. It yields the protein CASSLRLAGGWGTGELFF.